A selection of T cell receptor beta chains follows, all from one sample in a study of shared clonotypes between healthy human individuals. Produced via immunoSEQ multiplex PCR; TCRdb's table is partial and in-frame only. The table has 980,000 or so clones, about three quarters seen once. Input material: memory CD4+ T cells sorted from blood. Receptor source: a young man in good health. Each CDR3 is given without its conserved first and last residue. Clone size is not always given. Where it is, it says once, few, many or a class for expanded clones.

V gene: TRBV5-4; clone size: -; J gene: TRBJ2-2; CDR3 protein: ASSIANFGELF
V gene: TRBV5-1; clone size: -; J gene: TRBJ2-1; CDR3 protein: ASSLERGFEQF
V gene: TRBV5-4; clone size: -; J gene: TRBJ2-5; CDR3 protein: ASSLDGTGETQY
V gene: TRBV7-9; clone size: -; J gene: TRBJ2-3; CDR3 protein: ASSFLAGEADTQY
V gene: TRBV9; clone size: -; J gene: TRBJ1-4; CDR3 protein: ASSQGTGLNEKLF
V gene: TRBV10-2; clone size: -; J gene: TRBJ2-5; CDR3 protein: ASSSTGLTQETQY
V gene: TRBV28; clone size: -; J gene: TRBJ1-1; CDR3 protein: ASSLIGSIPEAF
V gene: TRBV6-1; clone size: many; J gene: TRBJ1-5; CDR3 protein: ASNAEPFSNQPQH
V gene: TRBV7-9; clone size: -; J gene: TRBJ2-1; CDR3 protein: ASSLGWPVSEILYNEQF
V gene: TRBV19; clone size: -; J gene: TRBJ2-3; CDR3 protein: ASSIGQGGTDTQY
V gene: TRBV6-1; clone size: -; J gene: TRBJ2-7; CDR3 protein: ASSETGASGGTEQY
V gene: TRBV5-1; clone size: once; J gene: TRBJ2-7; CDR3 protein: ASSLAGTGFSYEQY
V gene: TRBV27; clone size: once; J gene: TRBJ2-5; CDR3 protein: ASSPYQETQY
V gene: TRBV4-1; clone size: -; J gene: TRBJ1-5; CDR3 protein: ASSQVMSGQPQH
V gene: TRBV10-3; clone size: -; J gene: TRBJ1-5; CDR3 protein: AIGESGGRQPQH
V gene: TRBV16; clone size: few; J gene: TRBJ1-1; CDR3 protein: ASSQNTQSAF
V gene: TRBV28; clone size: -; J gene: TRBJ2-2; CDR3 protein: ASTDLGDWTGNTGELF
V gene: TRBV5-1; clone size: -; J gene: TRBJ2-7; CDR3 protein: ASSLVAGMVSEQY
V gene: TRBV13; clone size: -; J gene: TRBJ2-3; CDR3 protein: ASSPRTGTDTQY
V gene: TRBV7-2; clone size: many; J gene: TRBJ1-5; CDR3 protein: ASSLHAGQLNQPQH
V gene: TRBV6-5; clone size: once; J gene: TRBJ2-5; CDR3 protein: ASSYSQTSRETQY
V gene: TRBV28; clone size: once; J gene: TRBJ2-1; CDR3 protein: ASSPYGTGFNEQF
V gene: TRBV9; clone size: -; J gene: TRBJ2-7; CDR3 protein: ASSPPGSHYEQY
V gene: TRBV9; clone size: -; J gene: TRBJ2-3; CDR3 protein: ASSVVGASASDTQY
V gene: TRBV30; clone size: -; J gene: TRBJ2-1; CDR3 protein: AWRQESYNEQF
V gene: TRBV7-8; clone size: -; J gene: TRBJ2-2; CDR3 protein: ASSLLAGGNTGELF
V gene: TRBV7-9; clone size: -; J gene: TRBJ2-4; CDR3 protein: ASSLGQANIQY
V gene: TRBV6-4; clone size: -; J gene: TRBJ2-5; CDR3 protein: ASSDRVVRQETQY